What follows is one T cell receptor (beta chain) and its context. Its antigen is still unknown. One end of the junction varies from germline; a read error may be responsible. Other DNA sequences in this sample translate to the same CDR3. The CDR3 runs 12 residues. In germline, CDR1 is SGHRS, CDR2 YFSETQ. Primers for the PCR totalled 60 Vbeta and 13 Jbeta. The assay was immunoSEQ multiplex PCR, and TCRdb's table has in-frame clones only and misses some. The repertoire holds 150,000 to 200,000 clones, with approximately 75% as singletons. The sample belongs to a study of cytomegalovirus exposure and HLA in healthy donors. General study points: Most CMV-associated TCR beta chains were later found to appear HLA-restricted. There were some public TCRs occurring in many donors, but most TCR sequences were rare.

The TCR originated in a woman under 30 in good health and CMV-seronegative. This chain uses TRBV5-1 with TRBJ2-7; the match to TRBD1 covers 7 bases. Source material: PBMCs. For the CDR3, the DNA is TGCGCTAGCAGCTGGGACAGTTCCGAGCAGTACTTC. The encoded protein is CASSWDSSEQYF.